The source of this T cell receptor beta chain is a study of memory CD4+ T cells and cytomegalovirus serostatus. Looked up from germline, CDR1 is SGHTA and CDR2 is FQGNSA. The CDR3 runs to 14 residues. Repertoires were generated with immunoSEQ multiplex PCR, while TCRdb's copy carries only in-frame clones and drops some. Here the sample spans some 95,000 clones, over 70% being singletons. The sort gate was single viable CD3+CD4+CD8-CD45RO+ cells for memory CD4+ T cells. A note on this clone: A junction boundary mismatches the germline segment, possibly from a read error.

Input material: memory CD4+ T cells from blood. This sequence was found in an adult in good health and CMV-seropositive. The chain is built from TRBV7-2 and TRBJ2-5, with 9 nucleotides matching TRBD2. In nucleotides, the CDR3 is TGTGCCAGCAGCCTAGCGGGGTGGCAAGAGACCCAGTACTTC. As protein: CASSLAGWQETQYF.